In its sample, the clone carrying this T cell receptor (beta chain) was seen once. Its antigen is unknown. Relative to the germline gene, one junction end is altered; a read error may explain this. The record originates from a study of T cells in Graves' hyperthyroidism and ophthalmopathy. Study conclusions and caveats: Median prediction lead before ophthalmopathy onset was 6 to 8 months with the model.

The study excluded patients with uncontrolled infection, other autoimmune disease, pregnancy or lactation. A roughly 9.7 ml volume of fresh peripheral blood provided the PBMCs. This CDR3 spans 16 amino acids. Germline V CDR1 and CDR2: SGHRS, YFSETQ. The TCR beta CDR3 regions underwent amplification using RNA transcripts as the source. RT-PCR in the first round (using the HTBI primer set) targeted the TCR CDR3. TCRdb used MiXCR to reprocess the multiplex PCR reads, holding one entry per CDR3 protein. The data contain 660,000 or so distinct CDR3 sequences, around 20% of them singletons. This chain links TRBV5-1 with TRBJ2-7; 9 positions agree with TRBD1. Sequencing was performed on blood. The sequence was obtained from a man aged 25 to 40 with Graves' ophthalmopathy. The CDR3 DNA sequence: TGCGCCCGCAGCTTTGGGGGGACAGGGCGTAAAGACGAGCAGTACTTC. Translating it yields CARSFGGTGRKDEQYF.